This T cell receptor beta chain was sequenced for a study of T cell clonality in common variable immunodeficiency. Study-level points and caveats: Fewer deletions and N-nucleotide insertions were reportedly seen in common variable immunodeficiency TCR beta sequences. Patient heterogeneity in the CVID cohort limited correlations between repertoire features and clinical complications.

The CDR3 contains 13 residues. Germline values: CDR1 LNHDA, CDR2 SQIVND (reference sequence). Trimming removed 9 bases from V and 5 bases from J; junction bases left unmatched: 7. This clone was found many times. The antigen remains undetermined. The read ends 3 residues before the CDR3 terminus; that terminus is restored from the germline J gene. Measured with immunoSEQ multiplex PCR; TCRdb has only the in-frame clones, and not every one. The sample holds around 28,000 clones, and no clone turns up only once. Sequenced input: peripheral blood mononuclear cells. V and J are TRBV19 and TRBJ2-5; 9 bases fit TRBD2. This clonotype was sampled from a human donor with common variable immunodeficiency. The chain's CDR3 is CASAPRGGETQYF. The sequenced CDR3 bases are TGTGCCAGCGCCCCGCGGGGGGGGGAGACC.